The 22 T cell receptor beta chains below come from one sample, sequenced in a study of tissue T cells after allogeneic stem cell transplantation. Profiled with immunoSEQ multiplex PCR; TCRdb holds only in-frame clones, not every one. The sample carries thousands of clones, under 60% recorded once. The time point denotes: mouse harvest day 7 after allogeneic transplant. Each mouse received 10^7 T-cell-depleted marrow cells plus 10^6 splenic CD5+ T cells by tail vein. The material sequenced was gut tissue. These receptors were collected from a female BALB/c mouse given C57BL/6 T cells with graft-versus-host disease after an allogeneic hematopoietic cell transplant.

On this clone itself: The gene names here belong to mouse. The read halts 1 residue ahead of the CDR3 end, with the missing end drawn from the germline J gene. The chain uses TRBV3 and TRBJ1-2, with a possible D match to TRBD1 (6 bases). Trimming removed 2 bases from V and 0 bases from J, with 7 bases in between. The V gene's germline CDR1 is SNHLY and CDR2 FYNGKV (reference sequence). This CDR3 has 14 residues. The part of the CDR3 DNA that was read is TGTGCCAGCAGCTTAAGGGGGGCAAACTCCGACTACACC. This gives the protein CASSLRGANSDYT. The entire CDR3 is CASSLRGANSDYTF.

In the case of this clone: Gene names are mouse gene names. The read terminates 1 residue before the CDR3 end, so the remaining end is supplied by the germline J gene. The chain carries TRBV26 and TRBJ1-2, with 7 bases aligning to TRBD1. CDR3 length: 14 amino acids. Germline CDR1 and CDR2: KGHPV and FQNQEV (reference sequence). J was trimmed by 1 base and V by 6 bases; bases with no gene match: 5. CDR3 loop: CASSLNRGNSDYTF. The sequenced CDR3 bases are TGTGCCAGCAGCCTTAACAGGGGAAACTCCGACTACACC. Looking up the rest from reference TRBV26 and TRBJ1-2 gives the full variable domain: NSKVIQTPRYLVKGQGQKAKMRCIPEKGHPVVFWYQQNKNNEFKFLINFQNQEVLQQIDMTEKRFSAECPSNSPCSLEIQSSEAGDSALYLCASSLNRGNSDYTFGSGTRLLVI.

As to this clone: Mouse gene names and germline throughout. The CDR3 goes on 1 residue after the read ends, and that part is filled in from the germline J gene. The chain couples TRBV13-2 to TRBJ2-4, with 9 bases identical to TRBD2. CDR3 length: 15 residues. Germline assignment: CDR1 NNHNN and CDR2 SYGAGS (reference sequence). Germline trimming cut 2 bases from V and 3 bases from J; bases unmatched to any gene: 4. The CDR3 loop is CASGEHDWGQNTLYF. Incomplete CDR3 DNA: TGTGCCAGCGGTGAGCACGACTGGGGGCAAAACACCTTGTAC.

This clone occurred once. Gene and germline names: mouse. The DNA ends 1 residue before the CDR3 does, and the rest of the CDR3 is filled in from the germline J gene. V is TRBV20 and J is TRBJ2-5; D not resolved. The V end lost 1 base, the J end lost 0 bases, and 5 bases lay between the germline ends. This CDR3 is built from 13 residues. Germline CDR1 GFQATS, CDR2 STVNSAI. The CDR3 here is CGARVNNQDTQYF. CDR3 DNA (partial): TGTGGTGCTAGGGTCAATAACCAAGACACCCAGTAC. Full variable domain (missing parts from reference TRBV20 and TRBJ2-5): GALVYQYPRRTICKSGTSMRMECQAVGFQATSVAWYRQSPQKTFELIALSTVNSAIKYEQNFTQEKFPISHPNLSFSSMTVLNAYLEDRGLYLCGARVNNQDTQYFGPGTRLLVL.

With regard to this clone: These gene names are mouse names. The sequence runs out 1 residue before the end of the CDR3; the remainder is reconstructed from the germline J gene. V is TRBV26 and J is TRBJ2-7; D is perhaps TRBD2 (6 bases). This CDR3 has 13 amino acids. The germline gives CDR1 KGHPV, CDR2 FQNQEV (reference sequence). The V end lost 2 bases, the J end lost 2 bases, and 7 bases lay between the germline ends. The CDR3 spells CASSLPGAYEQYF. CDR3 DNA, as far as it was read: TGTGCCAGCAGTCTGCCTGGGGCCTATGAACAGTAC. Combining the CDR3 with reference TRBV26 and TRBJ2-7 gives the whole variable domain NSKVIQTPRYLVKGQGQKAKMRCIPEKGHPVVFWYQQNKNNEFKFLINFQNQEVLQQIDMTEKRFSAECPSNSPCSLEIQSSEAGDSALYLCASSLPGAYEQYFGPGTRLTVL.

By share, this clone ranks as large. The genes are named according to mouse. The read terminates 1 residue before the CDR3 end, so the remaining end is supplied by the germline J gene. The genes are TRBV13-2 and TRBJ2-7, with 8 bases aligning to TRBD2. The ends lost 0 bases at V and 4 bases at J; junction bases unmatched: 3. CDR1 is NNHNN, CDR2 SYGAGS, per germline (reference sequence). The CDR3 sequence is 14 residues long. The DNA read from the CDR3 is TGTGCCAGCGGTGATGCCCTGGGGGGTTATGAACAGTAC. It codes for CASGDALGGYEQY. The CDR3 in full is CASGDALGGYEQYF.

On this clone itself: The gene symbols are mouse symbols. Coverage ceases 1 residue before the CDR3 finishes, and the germline J gene fills in the end. This chain links TRBV13-2 with TRBJ2-4; tentatively, D is TRBD2 (8 bases). This CDR3 is 17 amino acids long. From germline, CDR1 is NNHNN and CDR2 SYGAGS (reference sequence). Trimming stripped 0 bases from V and 1 base from J, with 15 bases between. The part of the CDR3 DNA that was read is TGTGCCAGCGGTGATGCAGGGGGGGGCGGGGGTCAAAACACCTTGTAC. The encoded protein is CASGDAGGGGGQNTLY. Given in full, the CDR3 is CASGDAGGGGGQNTLYF.

With regard to this clone: Mouse gene names and germline throughout. The DNA ends 1 residue before the CDR3 does, and the rest of the CDR3 is filled in from the germline J gene. The J gene is TRBJ1-1, the V gene TRBV26; no reliable D call. CDR1 and CDR2 (germline): KGHPV, FQNQEV (reference sequence). Trimming pared 2 bases from V and 1 base from J, leaving 5 bases between. The CDR3 runs 13 residues. The sequenced part of the CDR3 DNA is TGTGCCAGCAGTCTGCGCAAAAACACAGAAGTCTTC. Translating gives CASSLRKNTEVF. The whole CDR3 protein reads CASSLRKNTEVFF.

A note on this clone: The gene names here belong to mouse. Sequencing ends 1 residue short of the CDR3 end; the germline J gene provides the rest. The gene calls are TRBV26 and TRBJ2-3; possibly TRBD2 for D (6 bases). The CDR3 extends over 12 amino acids. The germline CDR1 and CDR2 sequences are KGHPV and FQNQEV (reference sequence). V was clipped by 2 bases and J by 6 bases, with 6 bases between them. The sequenced part of the CDR3 DNA is TGTGCCAGCAGTCTGGGGGGGGAAACGCTGTAT. Encoded protein: CASSLGGETLY. The CDR3, in full, reads CASSLGGETLYF.

This clone was observed a handful of times. Genes here carry mouse names. The CDR3 goes on 1 residue after the read ends, and that part is filled in from the germline J gene. The chain has TRBV26 and TRBJ2-7; possibly TRBD1 for D (6 bases). Germline assignment: CDR1 KGHPV and CDR2 FQNQEV (reference sequence). The CDR3 spans 14 residues. The V and J ends lost 3 bases and 0 bases respectively, with 9 bases between them. The CDR3 sequence: CASSLPGVSYEQYF. CDR3 DNA, as far as it was read: TGTGCCAGCAGTCTACCAGGGGTCTCCTATGAACAGTAC.

This clone was found a few times. Genes and germline come from the mouse. The read comes to an end 1 residue before the CDR3 does, leaving the germline J gene to fill in the end. V is TRBV26 and J is TRBJ1-6; D remains ambiguous. TRBJ1-6 is assigned to the ORF class and has an uncertain function. The V and J ends lost 2 bases and 3 bases respectively, with 5 bases between them. The CDR3 has 14 residues. CDR1 is KGHPV, CDR2 FQNQEV, per germline (reference sequence). The sequenced part of the CDR3 DNA is TGTGCCAGCAGTCTGCATCACTATAATTCGCCCCTCTAC. Protein product: CASSLHHYNSPLY. The entire CDR3 reads CASSLHHYNSPLYF.

Notes on this clone: Here the gene names and germline are mouse. The read gets to within 1 residue of the CDR3 end, and the germline J gene fills in the rest. The chain joins TRBV1 to TRBJ2-7, with 13 nucleotides matching TRBD2. Germline values: CDR1 NSQYPW, CDR2 LRSPGD (reference sequence). This CDR3 has 14 residues. Trimming removed 3 bases from V and 5 bases from J; junction bases left unmatched: 1. The CDR3 DNA, read in part, is TGCACCTGCAGTGCGGGGACTGGGGGGGATGAACAGTAC. Translated: CTCSAGTGGDEQY. The whole CDR3 region reads CTCSAGTGGDEQYF.

A remark on this clone: Germline and genes here are mouse. The read ends 1 residue early relative to the CDR3; the germline J gene fills the gap. This chain uses TRBV19 with TRBJ1-4, with 7 bases aligning to TRBD1. Per the germline V gene, CDR1 is FNHDT and CDR2 is SITEND (reference sequence). The CDR3 runs 15 residues. With 2 bases clipped from V and 0 bases from J, the junction kept 1 base outside the gene matches. The sequenced part of the CDR3 DNA is TGTGCCAGCAGTATGACAGGGATTTCCAACGAAAGATTATTT. It specifies CASSMTGISNERLF. The CDR3, in full, reads CASSMTGISNERLFF.

This clone has just a few counts. Gene names and germline match the mouse. The CDR3 goes on 1 residue after the read ends, and that part is filled in from the germline J gene. This rearrangement joins TRBV15 to TRBJ2-7; 11 bases are shared with TRBD2. Germline V gene sequence: CDR1 SGHND, CDR2 FRSKSL. J was trimmed by 4 bases and V by 3 bases; bases with no gene match: 2. The CDR3 runs 14 residues. CDR3 bases read: TGTGCCAGCAGTTTGGGGACTGGGGGATATGAACAGTAC. Translating gives CASSLGTGGYEQY. The complete CDR3 protein is CASSLGTGGYEQYF. Filled out from reference TRBV15 and TRBJ2-7, the complete variable domain reads DAGVTQTPRHEVAEKGQTIILKCEPVSGHNDLFWYRQTKIQGLELLSYFRSKSLMEDGGAFKDRFKAEMLNSSFSTLKIQPTEPKDSAVYLCASSLGTGGYEQYFGPGTRLTVL.

For this clone: Mouse gene names apply. The read falls 1 residue short of the CDR3 end, and the missing part is taken from the germline J gene. This chain links TRBV16 with TRBJ2-5; unclear D gene. V gave up 2 bases and J gave up 1 base, with 4 bases separating them. The length of the CDR3 is 13 residues. CDR1 SGHSA and CDR2 FRNQAP come from the germline V gene. CDR3 residues: CASSLRDQDTQYF. The CDR3 bases that were read are TGTGCAAGCAGCTTAAGGGACCAAGACACCCAGTAC.

This clone was observed a few times. Any gene name here is a mouse gene name. The read finishes 1 residue shy of the CDR3 end, and the germline J gene is used to complete it. The chain couples TRBV3 to TRBJ1-3, with D hard to call. CDR3 length equals 14 residues. CDR1 SNHLY and CDR2 FYNGKV come from the germline V gene (reference sequence). V lost 2 bases to trimming and J lost 0 bases, with 5 bases between them. The DNA read from the CDR3 is TGTGCCAGCAGCTTACAAAATTCTGGAAATACGCTCTAT. This encodes CASSLQNSGNTLY. The entire CDR3 protein reads CASSLQNSGNTLYF.

This clone turned up a few times. Gene names and germline refer to mouse. The read comes to an end 1 residue before the CDR3 does, leaving the germline J gene to fill in the end. This sequence joins TRBV5 and TRBJ2-7; D not resolved. This CDR3 contains 12 residues. CDR1 is LGHNA, CDR2 YNLKQL, per germline (reference sequence). Between the trimmed V and J ends, which lost 1 base and 5 bases, there was a span of 6 bases. The CDR3 DNA, read in part, is TGTGCCAGCAGCCAAGGAGGGAATGAACAGTAC. This sequence encodes CASSQGGNEQY. In full, the CDR3 is CASSQGGNEQYF.

Points on this clone: Mouse names are used for the genes. The CDR3 end falls 1 residue outside the read, so it is completed with the germline J gene. The rearrangement uses TRBV17 and TRBJ2-5; 8 bases agree with TRBD1. V was clipped by 4 bases and J by 0 bases; unmatched bases: 3. The CDR3 is made up of 15 amino acids. Germline CDR1 reads MNHDT; CDR2 reads YYDKIL. CDR3 amino acids: CASSTGGANQDTQYF. The part of the CDR3 DNA that was read is TGTGCTAGCAGTACAGGGGGCGCAAACCAAGACACCCAGTAC.

This clone has only a few counts. The gene symbols are mouse symbols. The read finishes 1 residue shy of the CDR3 end, and the germline J gene is used to complete it. The J gene is TRBJ1-3, the V gene TRBV23; TRBD1, the table's D call, was not compared with the DNA. The CDR3 has 13 residues. Per the germline V gene, CDR1 is KGHTA and CDR2 is FQNQQP. The CDR3 DNA, read in part, is TGCTCCAGCAGCCGGGACAATGGAAATACGCTCTAT. Residues: CSSSRDNGNTLY. The whole CDR3 sequence is CSSSRDNGNTLYF.

This clone was observed a few times. All gene names here are mouse names. The read halts 1 residue ahead of the CDR3 end, with the missing end drawn from the germline J gene. The chain employs TRBV26 and TRBJ1-2; 10 bases match TRBD1. The ends lost 6 bases at V and 2 bases at J; junction bases unmatched: 3. The CDR3 covers 14 residues. Germline CDR1 reads KGHPV; CDR2 reads FQNQEV (reference sequence). The CDR3 DNA, read in part, is TGTGCCAGCAGCCCGGGACAGGGGAACTCCGACTACACC. Encoded protein: CASSPGQGNSDYT. The whole CDR3 sequence is CASSPGQGNSDYTF.

Regarding this clone: Mouse gene names apply. Sequencing ends 1 residue short of the CDR3 end; the germline J gene provides the rest. This chain uses TRBV13-2 with TRBJ2-4; a possible D gene is TRBD2 (7 bases). Per the germline V gene, CDR1 is NNHNN and CDR2 is SYGAGS (reference sequence). CDR3 length: 13 residues. V was cut by 2 bases and J by 8 bases, with 12 bases left in between. The CDR3 DNA, read in part, is TGTGCCAGCGGTGAAGGGGGGCGGGGCACCTTGTAC. It is translated as CASGEGGRGTLY. The complete CDR3 reads CASGEGGRGTLYF.

To note about this clone: Gene labels here are mouse ones. The read terminates 1 residue before the CDR3 end, so the remaining end is supplied by the germline J gene. The V gene is TRBV26, the J gene TRBJ2-7; 11 bases match TRBD2. The CDR3 length is 14 residues. The junction had 5 bases not matched to a gene; V was cut back by 6 bases and J by 4 bases. The germline V gene has CDR1 KGHPV and CDR2 FQNQEV (reference sequence). The CDR3 sequence is CASRGRDWGYEQYF. CDR3 DNA, as far as it was read: TGTGCCAGCAGGGGCCGGGACTGGGGGTATGAACAGTAC.